This T cell receptor (beta chain) stems from a study of T-cell memory formation after mild COVID-19 (dated by TCRdb to the early 2020s). As for the study more broadly: TCR sequence clusters from the two donors were found to be largely donor specific. In a couple of donors, T-cell clones that expanded and contracted after mild COVID-19 were tracked by sequencing TCRalpha and TCRbeta repertoires over time. The cohort was made up of two young adult volunteers, one female and one male, who were previously healthy.

The germline V gene (reference sequence) supplies CDR1 LGHDT and CDR2 YNNKEL. V and J lose 4 bases and 1 base, and a span of 13 bases separates them. Its CDR3 holds 15 amino acids, cysteine through phenylalanine. The CDR3 DNA has 45 bases and is translated from base 1. For sequencing, an Illumina NovaSeq 6000 was employed. cDNA libraries for TCRalpha and TCRbeta were prepared by 5'RACE using constant-segment primers, with sample barcodes and unique molecular identifiers added. RNA was extracted from every sample with Trizol reagent. Library amplification was performed in two PCR steps, and a second sample barcode and Illumina TruSeq adapters were introduced in the second step. The libraries were sequenced on an Illumina NovaSeq using 2 x 150 bp paired-end reads. The paper's data handling went like this. Demultiplexing of reads and collapsing into UMI-guided consensus sequences were performed with migec v1.2.7. With mixcr v2.1.11, UMI consensuses were aligned to TRA and TRB V and J templates and assembled into clonotypes. Expanded or contracted clonotypes were those called significant by both edgeR and NoisET, with noise models trained on biological replicates. edgeR calls used a false discovery rate-adjusted p below 0.01 and a log2 fold-change threshold of 1. As an exploratory analysis of dynamics, max-normalized trajectories of the 1000 most abundant clonotypes were examined by PCA with hierarchical clustering. Separately sequenced CD4+ and CD8+ repertoires were used to assign a CD4 or CD8 phenotype to each responding clone. The public reads were quality trimmed at Q25 with fastp and then assembled into clones with MiXCR by TCRdb, keeping productive beta chains. Each CDR3 protein gets just one entry, which takes the most common genes and DNA from the rows behind it. These V and J calls originate from TCRdb's pipeline instead of the authors' own analysis. Counted in this sample were about 190,000 distinct CDR3 sequences; 18% of them appeared once. The top ten clones comprise 2.4% of the sample.

The study at large found these results: The study included only two mild cases, and larger cohorts that include severe cases with pre-infection samples were judged to be necessary. Clones contracting from day 15 to 85 had balanced CD4/CD8 phenotypes, while a second wave expanding from day 15 to 37 was biased towards CD4+. Some responding clones were detected in pre-infection memory, suggesting pre-existing cross-reactive memory T cells joined the SARS-CoV-2 response. Contracting CD4+ clones were found mainly in CM and EM memory subsets, while CD8+ clones were enriched in EMRA. Whether the second-wave clones peaking on day 37 were SARS-CoV-2 specific was not confirmed.

This clonotype was observed a handful of times. The antigen this receptor binds is unknown. Base qualities are not provided; no much larger clone lies one nucleotide away. Ficoll-Paque density gradient centrifugation was used to isolate PBMCs. The chain was built from TRBV3-1 and TRBJ1-1; the D gene is perhaps TRBD1, on 5 matching bases. This clonotype originated in an adult woman who had mild COVID-19 (a few samples of this study predate the infection). The sample titles of this study are shuffled in the database, so cell type and time point are left out; the donor was told from shared clones. The sequencing sample was made of PBMCs or a T cell subset sorted from them (not recorded which). This receptor carries the CDR3 CASSPQGRGNTEAFF. The sequence in DNA is TGTGCCAGCAGCCCTCAGGGAAGAGGGAACACTGAAGCTTTCTTT.